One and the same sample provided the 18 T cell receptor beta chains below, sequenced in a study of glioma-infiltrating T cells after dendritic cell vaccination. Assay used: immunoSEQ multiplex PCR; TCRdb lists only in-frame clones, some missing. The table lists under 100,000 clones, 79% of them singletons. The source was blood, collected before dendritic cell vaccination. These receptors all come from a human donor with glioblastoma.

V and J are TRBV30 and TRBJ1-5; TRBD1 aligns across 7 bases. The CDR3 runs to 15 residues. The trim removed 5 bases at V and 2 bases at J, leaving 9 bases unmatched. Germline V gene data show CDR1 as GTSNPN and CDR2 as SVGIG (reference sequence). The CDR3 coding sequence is TGTGCCTGGTCGAAGGGGGCTGTGGGCAATCAGCCCCAGCATTTT. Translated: CAWSKGAVGNQPQHF.

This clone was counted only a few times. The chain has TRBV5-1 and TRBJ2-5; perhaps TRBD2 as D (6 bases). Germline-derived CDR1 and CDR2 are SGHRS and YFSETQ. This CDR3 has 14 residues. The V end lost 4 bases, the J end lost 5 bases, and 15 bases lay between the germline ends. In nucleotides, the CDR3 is TGCGCCAGCAGCCTCGGGCGGGGCAAGGAGACCCAGTACTTC. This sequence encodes CASSLGRGKETQYF.

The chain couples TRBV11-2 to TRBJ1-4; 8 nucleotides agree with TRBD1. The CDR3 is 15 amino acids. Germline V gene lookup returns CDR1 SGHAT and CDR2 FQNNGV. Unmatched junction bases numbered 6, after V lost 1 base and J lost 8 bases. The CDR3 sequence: CASSLARRGREKLFF. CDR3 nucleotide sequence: TGTGCCAGCAGCTTAGCCCGCAGGGGGCGAGAAAAACTGTTTTTT.

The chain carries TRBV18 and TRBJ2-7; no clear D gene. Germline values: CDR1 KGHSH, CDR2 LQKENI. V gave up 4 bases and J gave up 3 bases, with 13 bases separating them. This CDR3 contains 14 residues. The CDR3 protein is CASSQTSDNYEQYF. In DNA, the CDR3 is TGTGCCAGCTCACAAACCTCAGACAACTACGAGCAGTACTTC.

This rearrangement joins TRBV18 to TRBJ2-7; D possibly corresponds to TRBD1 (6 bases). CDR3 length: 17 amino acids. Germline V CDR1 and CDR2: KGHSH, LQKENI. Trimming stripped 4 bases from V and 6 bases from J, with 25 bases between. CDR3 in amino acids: CASSLRSPGQRFGEQYF. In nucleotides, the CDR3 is TGTGCCAGCTCACTTCGGAGTCCAGGACAGCGATTCGGCGAGCAGTACTTC.

CDR3 protein: CASSPGQGAWEQYF. For the CDR3, the DNA is TGCGCCAGCAGCCCCGGACAGGGGGCTTGGGAGCAGTACTTC. The chain carries TRBV5-1 and TRBJ2-7, with 11 bases aligning to TRBD1. The CDR3 loop spans 14 amino acids. Trimming at V came to 4 bases and at J to 7 bases, leaving 7 bases not matched to a gene. Germline V gives CDR1 SGHRS, CDR2 YFSETQ.

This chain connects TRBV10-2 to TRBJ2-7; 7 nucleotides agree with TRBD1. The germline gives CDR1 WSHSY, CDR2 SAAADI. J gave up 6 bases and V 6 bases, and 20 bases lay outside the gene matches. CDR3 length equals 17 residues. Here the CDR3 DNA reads TGCGCCAGCAGGGCCCCCCCCGGAGACAGGGTACTTGGCGAGCAGTACTTC. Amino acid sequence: CASRAPPGDRVLGEQYF.

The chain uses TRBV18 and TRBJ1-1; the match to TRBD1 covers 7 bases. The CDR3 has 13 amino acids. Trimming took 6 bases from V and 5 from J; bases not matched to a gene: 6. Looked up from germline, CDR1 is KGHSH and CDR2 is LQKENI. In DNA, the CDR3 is TGTGCCAGCTCGCGGACAGGAAGGACTGAAGCTTTCTTT. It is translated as CASSRTGRTEAFF.

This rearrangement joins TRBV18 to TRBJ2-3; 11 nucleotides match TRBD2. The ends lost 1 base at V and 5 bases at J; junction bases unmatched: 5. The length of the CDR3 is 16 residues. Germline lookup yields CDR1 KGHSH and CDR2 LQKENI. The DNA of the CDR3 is TGTGCCAGCTCACCACTAGCGGGGGGGCATGGAGATACGCAGTATTTT. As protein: CASSPLAGGHGDTQYF. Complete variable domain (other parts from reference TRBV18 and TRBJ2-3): NAGVMQNPRHLVRRRGQEARLRCSPMKGHSHVYWYRQLPEEGLKFMVYLQKENIIDESGMPKERFSAEFPKEGPSILRIQQVVRGDSAAYFCASSPLAGGHGDTQYFGPGTRLTVL.

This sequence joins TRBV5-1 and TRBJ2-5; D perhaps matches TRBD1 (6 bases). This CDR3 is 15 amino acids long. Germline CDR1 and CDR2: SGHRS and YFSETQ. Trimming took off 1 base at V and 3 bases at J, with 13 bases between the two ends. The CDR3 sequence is CASSLLGGGEETQYF. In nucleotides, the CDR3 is TGCGCCAGCAGCTTGTTAGGGGGTGGGGAAGAGACCCAGTACTTC.

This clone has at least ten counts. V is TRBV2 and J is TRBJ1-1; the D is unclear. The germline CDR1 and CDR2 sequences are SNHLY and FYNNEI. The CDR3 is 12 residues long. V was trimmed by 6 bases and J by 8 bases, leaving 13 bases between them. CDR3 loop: CASSGVSKEAFF. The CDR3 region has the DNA TGTGCCAGCAGCGGAGTGAGCAAAGAAGCTTTCTTT.

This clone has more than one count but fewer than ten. Here the CDR3 reads CASRSLLRDYNSPLHF. The CDR3 bases are TGTGCCAGCAGATCGCTGCTCCGGGACTATAATTCACCCCTCCACTTT. The chain employs TRBV2 and TRBJ1-6; the D is unclear. The V gene's germline CDR1 is SNHLY and CDR2 FYNNEI. This CDR3 has 16 residues. Trimming left V 6 bases short and J 3 bases short, with 15 bases between.

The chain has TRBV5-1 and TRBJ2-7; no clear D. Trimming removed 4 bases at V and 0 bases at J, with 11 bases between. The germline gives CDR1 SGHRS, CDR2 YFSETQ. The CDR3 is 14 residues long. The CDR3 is CASSLQSSSYEQYF. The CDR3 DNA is TGCGCCAGCAGCCTTCAGTCTTCCTCCTACGAGCAGTACTTC.

CDR3 region: CASSFRGYGYGYTF. The CDR3 DNA sequence: TGTGCCAGCAGTTTTAGGGGGTACGGCTATGGCTACACCTTC. V gene TRBV28 combines with J gene TRBJ1-2; possibly TRBD1 for D (6 bases). CDR1 is MDHEN and CDR2 is SYDVKM in the germline V gene. Deletions cut 3 bases from V and 4 bases from J, with 12 bases between. This CDR3 has 14 amino acids.

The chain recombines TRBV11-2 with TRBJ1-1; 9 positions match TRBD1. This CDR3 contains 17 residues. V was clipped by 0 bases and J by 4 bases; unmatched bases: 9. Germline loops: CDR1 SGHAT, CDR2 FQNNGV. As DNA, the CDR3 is TGTGCCAGCAGCTTAGATCAGACCGGGACAGGGAGCACTGAAGCTTTCTTT. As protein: CASSLDQTGTGSTEAFF.

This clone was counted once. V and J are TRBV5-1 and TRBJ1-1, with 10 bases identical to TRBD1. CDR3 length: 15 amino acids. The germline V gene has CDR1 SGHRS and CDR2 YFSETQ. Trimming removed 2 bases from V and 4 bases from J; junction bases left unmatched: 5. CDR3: CASSLKTGGPTEAFF. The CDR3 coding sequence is TGCGCCAGCAGCTTAAAGACAGGGGGCCCCACTGAAGCTTTCTTT. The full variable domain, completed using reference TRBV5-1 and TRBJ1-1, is KAGVTQTPRYLIKTRGQQVTLSCSPISGHRSVSWYQQTPGQGLQFLFEYFSETQRNKGNFPGRFSGRQFSNSRSEMNVSTLELGDSALYLCASSLKTGGPTEAFFGQGTRLTVV.

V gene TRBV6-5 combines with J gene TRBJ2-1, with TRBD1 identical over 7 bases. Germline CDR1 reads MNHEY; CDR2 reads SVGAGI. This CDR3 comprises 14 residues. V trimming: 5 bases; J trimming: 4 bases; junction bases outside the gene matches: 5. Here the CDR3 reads CASSNRGHYNEQFF. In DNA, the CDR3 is TGTGCCAGCAGTAACAGGGGCCATTACAATGAGCAGTTCTTC.

CDR3 sequence reads: CASSLAGSWQNYGYTF. The CDR3 DNA reads as TGTGCCAGCAGCTTAGCCGGGTCTTGGCAGAACTATGGCTACACCTTC. The chain links TRBV7-9 to TRBJ1-2; D remains ambiguous. Germline-derived CDR1 and CDR2 are SEHNR and FQNEAQ (reference sequence). This CDR3 comprises 16 residues. The V and J ends lost 0 bases and 2 bases respectively, with 13 bases between them. The full variable domain, completed using reference TRBV7-9 and TRBJ1-2, is DTGVSQNPRHKITKRGQNVTFRCDPISEHNRLYWYRQTLGQGPEFLTYFQNEAQLEKSRLLSDRFSAERPKGSFSTLEIQRTEQGDSAMYLCASSLAGSWQNYGYTFGSGTRLTVV.